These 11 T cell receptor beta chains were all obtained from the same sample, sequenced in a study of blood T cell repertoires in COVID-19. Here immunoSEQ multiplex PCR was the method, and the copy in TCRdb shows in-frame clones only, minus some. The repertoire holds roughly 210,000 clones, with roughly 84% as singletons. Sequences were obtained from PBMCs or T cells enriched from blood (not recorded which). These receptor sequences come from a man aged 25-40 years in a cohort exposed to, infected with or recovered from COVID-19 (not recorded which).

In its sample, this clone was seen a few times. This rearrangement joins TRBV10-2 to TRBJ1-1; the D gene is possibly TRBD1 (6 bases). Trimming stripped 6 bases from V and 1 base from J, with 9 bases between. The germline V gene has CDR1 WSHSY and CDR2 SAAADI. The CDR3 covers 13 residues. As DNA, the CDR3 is TGCGCCAGCAGAGGGACATCGAACACTGAAGCTTTCTTT. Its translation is CASRGTSNTEAFF.

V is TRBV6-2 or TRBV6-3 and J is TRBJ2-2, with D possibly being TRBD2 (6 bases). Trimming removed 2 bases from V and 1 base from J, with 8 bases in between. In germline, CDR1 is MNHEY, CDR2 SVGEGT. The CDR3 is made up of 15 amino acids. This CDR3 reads CASSYSGRNTGELFF. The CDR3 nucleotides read TGTGCCAGCAGTTACAGCGGGCGGAACACCGGGGAGCTGTTTTTT.

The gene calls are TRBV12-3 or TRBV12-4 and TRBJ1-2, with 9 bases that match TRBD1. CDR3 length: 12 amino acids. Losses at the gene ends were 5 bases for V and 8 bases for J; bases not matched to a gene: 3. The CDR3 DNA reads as TGTGCCAGCAGTACAGGGGGCAAAGGCTACACCTTC. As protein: CASSTGGKGYTF.

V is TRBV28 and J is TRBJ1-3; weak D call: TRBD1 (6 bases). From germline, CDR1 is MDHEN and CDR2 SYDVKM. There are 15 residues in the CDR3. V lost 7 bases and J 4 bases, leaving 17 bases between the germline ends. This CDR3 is CASTSQTGSGNTIYF. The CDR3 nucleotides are TGTGCCAGCACTTCCCAAACAGGGTCCGGAAACACCATATATTTT.

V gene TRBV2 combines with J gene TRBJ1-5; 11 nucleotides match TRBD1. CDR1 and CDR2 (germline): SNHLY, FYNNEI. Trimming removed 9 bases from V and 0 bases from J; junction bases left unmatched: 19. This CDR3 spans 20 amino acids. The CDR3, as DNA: TGTGCCAGTGGGATTATATCCGGGACAGGGGGGACATATAGCAATCAGCCCCAGCATTTT. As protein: CASGIISGTGGTYSNQPQHF.

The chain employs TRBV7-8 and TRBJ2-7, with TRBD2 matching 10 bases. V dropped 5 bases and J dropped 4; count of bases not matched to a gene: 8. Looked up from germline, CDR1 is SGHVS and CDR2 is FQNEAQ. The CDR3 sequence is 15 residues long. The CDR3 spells CASSALLAGLYEQYF. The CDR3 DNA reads TGTGCCAGCAGCGCCTTACTAGCGGGACTTTACGAGCAGTACTTC. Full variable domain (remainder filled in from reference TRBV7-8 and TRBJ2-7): GAGVSQSPRYKVAKRGQDVALRCDPISGHVSLFWYQQALGQGPEFLTYFQNEAQLDKSGLPSDRFFAERPEGSVSTLKIQRTQQEDSAVYLCASSALLAGLYEQYFGPGTRLTVT.

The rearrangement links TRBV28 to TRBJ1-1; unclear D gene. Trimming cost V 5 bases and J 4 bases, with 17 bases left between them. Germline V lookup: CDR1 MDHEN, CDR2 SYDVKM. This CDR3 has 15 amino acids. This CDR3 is CASSTTLPRGTEAFF. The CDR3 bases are TGTGCCAGCAGTACGACCCTTCCTCGGGGCACTGAAGCTTTCTTT.

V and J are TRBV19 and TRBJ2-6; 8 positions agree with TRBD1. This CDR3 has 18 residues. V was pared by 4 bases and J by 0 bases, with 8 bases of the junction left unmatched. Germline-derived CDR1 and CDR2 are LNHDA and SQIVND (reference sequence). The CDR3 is CASSTSPGGLSGANVLTF. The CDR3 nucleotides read TGTGCCAGTAGTACCTCGCCAGGGGGCCTCTCTGGGGCCAACGTCCTGACTTTC. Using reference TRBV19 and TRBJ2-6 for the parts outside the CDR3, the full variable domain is DGGITQSPKYLFRKEGQNVTLSCEQNLNHDAMYWYRQDPGQGLRLIYYSQIVNDFQKGDIAEGYSVSREKKESFPLTVTSAQKNPTAFYLCASSTSPGGLSGANVLTFGAGSRLTVL.

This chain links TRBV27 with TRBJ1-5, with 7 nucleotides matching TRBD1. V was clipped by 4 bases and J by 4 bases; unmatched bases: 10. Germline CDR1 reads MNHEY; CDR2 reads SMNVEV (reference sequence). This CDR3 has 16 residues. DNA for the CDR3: TGTGCCAGCAGTTCCACTAAATCGACAGGGAATCAGCCCCAGCATTTT. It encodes CASSSTKSTGNQPQHF.

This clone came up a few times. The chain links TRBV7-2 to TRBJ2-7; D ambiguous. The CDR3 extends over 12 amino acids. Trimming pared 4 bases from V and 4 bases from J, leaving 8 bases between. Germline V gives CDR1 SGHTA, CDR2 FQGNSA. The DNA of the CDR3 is TGTGCCAGCAGCTACAGTACTTACGAGCAGTACTTC. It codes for CASSYSTYEQYF.

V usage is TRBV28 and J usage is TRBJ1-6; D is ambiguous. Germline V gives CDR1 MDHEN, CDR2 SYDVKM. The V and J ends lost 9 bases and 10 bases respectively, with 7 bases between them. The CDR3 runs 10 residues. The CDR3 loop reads CARARSPLHF. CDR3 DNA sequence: TGTGCCAGAGCGAGGTCACCCCTCCACTTT.